This T cell receptor (beta chain) was identified in a study of cytomegalovirus exposure and HLA in healthy donors. Primers: 60 Vbeta forward and 13 Jbeta reverse. Produced via immunoSEQ multiplex PCR; TCRdb's table is partial and in-frame only. The table records some 200,000 clones, approximately 82% of them present only once. Material for sequencing was PBMCs. This clonotype originated in a woman aged 30 to 39 in good health and CMV-seronegative.

This CDR3 reads CASSPGTSGRTVGTDTQYF. The DNA of the CDR3 is TGCGCCAGCAGCCCCGGGACTAGCGGGAGGACGGTTGGTACAGATACGCAGTATTTT. This sequence joins TRBV4-1 and TRBJ2-3, with TRBD2 matching 15 bases. Germline lookup yields CDR1 MGHRA and CDR2 YSYEKL. The CDR3 length is 19 residues. J lost 3 bases, V lost 4 bases, and 11 bases had no gene match.